A single sample gave rise to the 3 T cell receptor beta chains below, sequenced in a study of molecular identifiers for immune sequencing clone quantification. Each CDR3 protein gets one entry after TCRdb re-called the PCR reads with MiXCR. The table shows around 300,000 distinct CDR3 sequences, with about a quarter occurring only once. Sequencing used naive CD8+ T cells from blood, with Jurkat cell RNA spiked in. Subset reported: FACS-sorted CD8+CD4-CCR7+CD45RA+ naive T cells. These receptors were collected from a human donor in good health. Some libraries in this study had Jurkat cell RNA spiked in.

Concerning this clonotype: This clone may be a read error of a much larger clone one base away. The genes are TRBV25-1 and TRBJ2-1; no firm D call. Germline V lookup: CDR1 MGHDK, CDR2 SYGVNS. This CDR3 spans 12 amino acids. The CDR3 DNA follows: TGTGCCGGCAGTCCCCCGGGCAATGAGCAGTTCTTC. Residues: CAGSPPGNEQFF. The full variable domain, completed using reference TRBV25-1 and TRBJ2-1, is EADIYQTPRYLVIGTGKKITLECSQTMGHDKMYWYQQDPGMELHLIHYSYGVNSTEKGDLSSESTVSRIRTEHFPLTLESARPSHTSQYLCAGSPPGNEQFFGPGTRLTVL.

This chain uses TRBV6-2 or TRBV6-3 with TRBJ1-1; no reliable D call. Germline CDR1 reads MNHEY; CDR2 reads SVGEGT. The CDR3 loop spans 14 amino acids. Trimming took 6 bases from V and 0 from J, leaving 11 bases between them. This CDR3 is CASRPQALNTEAFF. CDR3 bases: TGTGCCAGCAGACCCCAGGCCCTGAACACTGAAGCTTTCTTT.

This clonotype was detected only a few times. V is TRBV30 and J is TRBJ1-1, with 11 bases fitting TRBD1. Unmatched junction bases numbered 7, after V lost 2 bases and J lost 5 bases. Germline V lookup: CDR1 GTSNPN, CDR2 SVGIG (reference sequence). The CDR3 covers 15 residues. The CDR3 spells CAWSWDRGIGTEAFF. Here the CDR3 DNA reads TGTGCCTGGAGTTGGGACAGGGGGATTGGAACTGAAGCTTTCTTT.